Listed below are T cell receptor beta chains from one sample, sequenced in a study of preoperative IRX-2 immunotherapy in early breast cancer. Clones were read by immunoSEQ multiplex PCR, and TCRdb kept only the in-frame ones, dropping some. The sample lists about 23,000 clones, 80% to 90% occurring once. Sequences were derived from tumor tissue, sampled after IRX-2 immunotherapy. These receptors were taken from a human donor with breast cancer. CDR3s include the opening cysteine and the closing phenylalanine or tryptophan. D genes are given only for firm matches. Some rows have no size entry. The others give once, few or many, or a class for an expanded clone.

DNA,CDR3,V,J,D,size
TGTGCCAGCAGTTCCATTGGGCAGATGAACACCGGGGAGCTGTTTTTT,CASSSIGQMNTGELFF,TRBV14,TRBJ2-2,-,once
TGTGCCAGTACCGCCTATGGCGGGGAGCTGTTTTTT,CASTAYGGELFF,TRBV19,TRBJ2-2,-,-
TGTGCCAGCTCACCACGACAGATCTATGGCTACACCTTC,CASSPRQIYGYTF,TRBV18,TRBJ1-2,-,-
TGTGCCAGCAGCACAGGCGCTCAGCCCCAGCATTTT,CASSTGAQPQHF,TRBV9,TRBJ1-5,-,-
TGTGCCAGCAGCCCCAGCGGGGGGCCTGGAGAGACCCAGTACTTC,CASSPSGGPGETQYF,TRBV5-4,TRBJ2-5,TRBD2,once
TGTGCCAGCAGCCAAACGACAGGGGTCGGCTACACCTTC,CASSQTTGVGYTF,TRBV4-2,TRBJ1-2,TRBD1,-
TGTGCCAGCAGTCCCCAGGGGGGGAAAAACATTCAGTACTTC,CASSPQGGKNIQYF,TRBV27,TRBJ2-4,-,-
TGTGCCAGCAGTGATGTGGCACAGGGTAGTTCACCCCTCCACTTT,CASSDVAQGSSPLHF,TRBV2,TRBJ1-6,-,-
TGTGCCAGCACCCCTGAGGGACAGGGGGGAATGGAGCAGTTCTTC,CASTPEGQGGMEQFF,TRBV6-6,TRBJ2-1,TRBD1,-
TGTGCCAGCAGCTCCGGACAAAGTAATGAAAAACTGTTTTTT,CASSSGQSNEKLFF,TRBV5-4,TRBJ1-4,-,-
TGTGCCAGCAGTGAAGCACCGGGCCCCGAAGCTTTCTTT,CASSEAPGPEAFF,TRBV6-1,TRBJ1-1,-,few
TGTGCCAGCAGCTCAGTAACAGTTAGCTCTGGAAACACCATATATTTT,CASSSVTVSSGNTIYF,TRBV7-2,TRBJ1-3,-,-
TGTGCCAGCAGTTTTGAGGGCTTCGGGGAGCTGTTTTTT,CASSFEGFGELFF,TRBV27,TRBJ2-2,-,-
TGTGCCAGCTCACCACCAGCGGGAGGGAACACAGATACGCAGTATTTT,CASSPPAGGNTDTQYF,TRBV18,TRBJ2-3,TRBD2,-
TGTGCCAGCAGACGGGACATTAGCGGGAGGCCCACCTCCTACGAGCAGTACTTC,CASRRDISGRPTSYEQYF,TRBV27,TRBJ2-7,TRBD2,-
TGTGCCAGCAGCTTAACAGATGCTCATGGCTACACCTTC,CASSLTDAHGYTF,TRBV7-9,TRBJ1-2,-,-
TGTGCCAGCTGGGACAGGGGTACCCACGAGCAGTACTTC,CASWDRGTHEQYF,TRBV28,TRBJ2-7,TRBD1,-
TGTGCCAGCAGCCCCGGAGTTTCAGACTACACCTTC,CASSPGVSDYTF,TRBV7-6,TRBJ1-2,-,few
TGTGCCAGCAGTCCGGGCCCCGGGTTTTTCGAGCAGTACTTC,CASSPGPGFFEQYF,TRBV6-1,TRBJ2-7,-,-
TGTGCCAGCAGCAAAGAAGGGACAGGGGGCACTGAAGCTTTCTTT,CASSKEGTGGTEAFF,TRBV7-9,TRBJ1-1,TRBD1,few
TGTGCCAGCAGCTTGGGACTAGCGAGGGATGAGCAGTTCTTC,CASSLGLARDEQFF,TRBV7-7,TRBJ2-1,TRBD2,-
TGTGCCAGCTCACGTACCGGGGGGACTAGCGCCTACGAGCAGTACTTC,CASSRTGGTSAYEQYF,TRBV18,TRBJ2-7,TRBD2,-
TGTGCCAGCAGTTCCATTTCCTACGAGCAGTACTTC,CASSSISYEQYF,TRBV6-6,TRBJ2-7,-,-
-,CASSSSGRGETQYF,TRBV7-9,TRBJ2-5,-,-
TGTGCCAGCAGTTTCCCCGGGTTTGGTGAGCAGTTCTTC,CASSFPGFGEQFF,TRBV27,TRBJ2-1,-,once
TGTGCCAGCAGCCAAGTAAGCCAAGAGACCCAGTACTTC,CASSQVSQETQYF,TRBV4-2,TRBJ2-5,-,-
TGTGCCAGCAGCTTACAAGGTCGGGAGGGCCGGGATACGCAGTATTTT,CASSLQGREGRDTQYF,TRBV7-8,TRBJ2-3,TRBD2,-
TGCGCCAGCAGTGGTTCAGGGGACTTCTACGAGCAGTACTTC,CASSGSGDFYEQYF,TRBV10-1,TRBJ2-7,-,-
TGTGCCAGCAGGCGGGACAGGGGGCACACTGAAGCTTTCTTT,CASRRDRGHTEAFF,TRBV5-8,TRBJ1-1,TRBD1,-